The present T cell receptor beta chain was sequenced within a study of blood T cell repertoires in COVID-19. As for the study in general: Some COVID-19 samples were acute and others convalescent; all came from the United States, Italy and Spain. T cells, B-cell-depleted T cells, or PBMCs provided the cDNA or gDNA that served as material.

Methods used by the authors: Nucleated cell counts were estimated from reference gene primer amplification. Data came from immunoSEQ multiplex PCR; TCRdb stores just in-frame clones and leaves some out. V and J calls and clone size are given by that table; D and trimming were obtained from the DNA. The repertoire holds about 250,000 clones, with roughly 88% as singletons. Germline V lookup: CDR1 LGHNA, CDR2 YNFKEQ. The CDR3 has 16 amino acids. The V and J ends lost 4 bases and 2 bases respectively, with 12 bases between them. This TCR derives from a woman aged 25 to 39 with COVID-19, enrolled during active disease. The genes are TRBV4-2 and TRBJ2-6; D perhaps matches TRBD2 (6 bases). The sample comprised peripheral blood. CDR3 sequence (DNA): TGTGCCAGCAGCCCCGAGGAGGGGACTGGGGCCAACGTCCTGACTTTC. Translated: CASSPEEGTGANVLTF.